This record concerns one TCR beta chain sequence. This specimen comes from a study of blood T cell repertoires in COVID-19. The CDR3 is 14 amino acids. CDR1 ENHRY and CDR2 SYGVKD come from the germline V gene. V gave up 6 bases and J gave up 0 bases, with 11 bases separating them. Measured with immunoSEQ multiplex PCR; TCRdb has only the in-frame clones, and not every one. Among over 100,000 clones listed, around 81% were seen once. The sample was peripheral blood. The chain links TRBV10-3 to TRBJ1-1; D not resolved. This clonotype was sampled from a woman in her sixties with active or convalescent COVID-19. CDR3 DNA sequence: TGTGCCATCAGCGTTCAGGATCTGAACACTGAAGCTTTCTTT. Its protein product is CAISVQDLNTEAFF.